This T cell receptor beta chain is from a study of metastatic and nonmetastatic thyroid tumors. Study-level background: A comparison of repertoires was made across blood and tumor or nodule tissue from malignant and benign thyroid patients.

A word on this clone: The antigen is unknown. Different DNA sequences within this sample yield the same CDR3.

Germline values: CDR1 MDHEN, CDR2 SYDVKM. CDR3 length: 19 residues. V was trimmed by 4 bases and J by 6 bases, leaving 29 bases between them. In the study's own analysis: The authors used CDR3 differences across clinicopathological groups to build a distant-metastasis classifier for papillary thyroid cancer. With MiXCR, TCRdb reprocessed the PCR reads. The V and J calls were not made by the authors but by TCRdb's processing. The sample lists 8,000 to 10,000 clones; roughly 21% were seen once. Findings and caveats of the study: Significantly greater TCR beta diversity was reportedly found in malignant thyroid tumors than in benign nodules (in blood and tumor).

All patients reached thyroid surgery having received no treatment beforehand. This clonotype was obtained from a female donor with papillary thyroid cancer or a benign thyroid nodule (not recorded which). Some clones in this sample may be carry-over from other donors' samples. The chain couples TRBV28 to TRBJ2-3, with D tentatively TRBD2 (6 bases). The sequenced material came from adjacent normal tissue. The CDR3 sequence is CASSSLSLTIGSAADTQYF. CDR3 in DNA: TGTGCCAGCAGTTCCCTCAGCCTGACTATCGGGAGCGCTGCGGATACGCAGTATTTT.